These T cell receptor beta chains were read from a single sample in a study of immune characteristics of hereditary and idiopathic chronic pancreatitis. Generated by immunoSEQ multiplex PCR, the TCRdb table keeps only in-frame clones and is missing some. The data show approximately 1,600 clones, with almost 80% seen just once and approximately 7.7% held by the top ten. Sequenced input: pancreas tissue with hereditary chronic pancreatitis. These receptors all come from a human donor with chronic pancreatitis. Both conserved end residues are part of each CDR3. D genes are given only for firm matches. Rows give clone size only sometimes, using once, few, many, or a class for an expanded clone.

j_call clone_size d_call v_call cdr3_aa cdr3_nt
TRBJ1-1 - - TRBV6-6 CASSPIGGSTEAFF TGTGCCAGCAGCCCGATAGGAGGTAGCACTGAAGCTTTCTTT
TRBJ2-7 - TRBD1 TRBV7-8 CASSFETGGGYEQYF TGTGCCAGCAGCTTCGAGACAGGGGGCGGCTACGAGCAGTACTTC
TRBJ2-3 - - TRBV12-3/TRBV12-4 CASSRGTDTQYF TGTGCCAGCAGCCGTGGCACAGATACGCAGTATTTT
TRBJ1-3 - - TRBV10-2 CASSEGTEAKTIYF TGCGCCAGCAGTGAGGGGACGGAAGCAAAGACCATATATTTT
TRBJ2-3 few - TRBV28 CASRRAPGGTDTQYF TGTGCCAGCAGACGCGCCCCCGGGGGAACAGATACGCAGTATTTT
TRBJ2-7 - - TRBV5-5 CASSYRRDYEQYF TGTGCCAGCAGCTACCGGAGGGACTACGAGCAGTACTTC
TRBJ2-3 once TRBD1 TRBV6-5 CASSLGQGVDTQYF TGTGCCAGCAGTTTGGGACAGGGGGTAGATACGCAGTATTTT
TRBJ1-2 - - TRBV6-6 CASSGWEKAGRAGSNYGYTF TGTGCCAGCAGCGGGTGGGAAAAGGCGGGGCGCGCGGGGTCGAACTATGGCTACACCTTC
TRBJ2-6 - - TRBV19 CASNPTHYTSGANVLTF TGTGCCAGTAACCCGACACACTACACATCTGGGGCCAACGTCCTGACTTTC
TRBJ2-2 - - TRBV27 CASRQNANTGELFF TGTGCCAGCAGACAGAACGCGAACACCGGGGAGCTGTTTTTT
TRBJ1-6 - - TRBV2 CASREAVIHF TGTGCCAGCAGGGAGGCGGTGATCCACTTT
TRBJ2-3 once TRBD2 TRBV5-6 CASSWAGGSTDTQYF TGTGCCAGCAGCTGGGCGGGGGGGAGCACAGATACGCAGTATTTT
TRBJ1-5 - - TRBV6-6 CASSSRGGMGNQPQHF TGTGCCAGCAGTTCCCGCGGCGGGATGGGCAATCAGCCCCAGCATTTT
TRBJ2-3 few TRBD2 TRBV6-4 CASSERTSGGSDTQYF TGTGCCAGCAGTGAAAGGACTAGCGGGGGATCAGATACGCAGTATTTT
TRBJ1-3 - - TRBV7-9 CASSWNTIYF TGTGCCAGCAGCTGGAACACCATATATTTT
TRBJ2-7 - TRBD2 TRBV23-1 CASSQWRGGSYEQYF TGCGCCAGCAGTCAATGGCGCGGGGGCTCCTACGAGCAGTACTTC
TRBJ1-3 - TRBD1 TRBV27 CASSSGTGSSTIYF TGTGCCAGCAGTTCCGGGACAGGCAGCAGCACCATATATTTT
TRBJ2-3 - - TRBV15 CATAAVTNTDTQYF TGTGCCACCGCCGCGGTCACGAACACAGATACGCAGTATTTT
TRBJ1-1 - - TRBV6-5 CASSYAENTEAFF TGTGCCAGCAGTTACGCGGAGAACACTGAAGCTTTCTTT
TRBJ2-3 once TRBD2 TRBV11-3 CASSPTSGGAQTDTQYF TGTGCCAGCAGCCCTACTAGCGGGGGGGCCCAGACAGATACGCAGTATTTT
TRBJ1-5 few TRBD1 TRBV2 CASSQTGQRGQPQHF TGTGCCAGCAGTCAAACGGGACAGAGAGGTCAGCCCCAGCATTTT
TRBJ2-5 - - TRBV5-6 CASRKDAGATKETQYF TGTGCCAGTCGCAAAGACGCGGGGGCGACCAAAGAGACCCAGTACTTC
TRBJ1-1 - TRBD1 TRBV6-6 CASRPGQGLMNTEAFF TGTGCCAGCAGGCCGGGACAGGGCCTTATGAACACTGAAGCTTTCTTT
TRBJ2-1 - TRBD2 TRBV19 CASSALAGGRNEQFF TGTGCCAGTAGTGCACTAGCGGGGGGGCGCAATGAGCAGTTCTTC
TRBJ2-5 - - TRBV6-1 CASSEMHSTSQETQYF TGTGCCAGCAGTGAAATGCACAGCACCTCCCAAGAGACCCAGTACTTC
TRBJ2-3 few - TRBV7-2 CASSLDYLSTDTQYF TGTGCCAGCAGCCTGGACTACCTTAGCACAGATACGCAGTATTTT
TRBJ2-2 - - TRBV19 CASSIGFVGRRNTGELFF TGTGCCAGTAGTATAGGTTTTGTCGGTAGAAGAAACACCGGGGAGCTGTTTTTT
TRBJ2-1 once - TRBV12-3/TRBV12-4 CASSPTGLEQFF TGTGCCAGCAGCCCGACAGGTCTTGAGCAGTTCTTC
TRBJ2-7 - - TRBV7-2 CASSFHRAYEQYF TGTGCCAGCAGCTTTCACAGGGCTTACGAGCAGTACTTC
TRBJ1-4 - - TRBV4-3 CASSQDGGPREKLFF TGCGCCAGCAGCCAAGATGGCGGGCCTCGGGAAAAACTGTTTTTT
TRBJ2-5 - TRBD2 TRBV10-3 CAISDRTSGGETQYF TGTGCCATCAGCGACCGGACTAGCGGGGGAGAGACCCAGTACTTC
TRBJ2-5 - - TRBV19 CASAPVGGETQYF TGTGCCAGTGCCCCTGTTGGGGGAGAGACCCAGTACTTC
TRBJ1-1 - TRBD1 TRBV24-1 CATSQGLNTEAFF TGTGCCACCTCACAGGGGCTGAACACTGAAGCTTTCTTT